This is a list of T cell receptor beta chains from one sample in a study of blood T cell repertoires in COVID-19. TCRdb's copy holds only in-frame clones and misses some; the assay was immunoSEQ multiplex PCR. The repertoire holds roughly 240,000 clones, with 65% to 90% as singletons. Sequencing was performed on PBMCs or T cells enriched from blood (not recorded which). The receptor set was obtained from a woman between 45 and 60 years old with acute COVID-19. Both conserved end residues are part of each CDR3. The D gene is left open where the match is weak. For some rows the clone size is stated as once, few or many, or as a class when expanded; others skip it.

NA	TRBV5-1	TRBJ1-1	NA	CASSLGRAVLTTEAFF	TGCGCCAGCAGCTTGGGCAGGGCCGTATTAACCACTGAAGCTTTCTTT
NA	TRBV30	TRBJ1-3	few	CAWSIGGSGNTIYF	TGTGCCTGGAGTATAGGGGGTTCAGGAAACACCATATATTTT
NA	TRBV7-9	TRBJ1-3	NA	CASSPRALSGNTIYF	TGTGCCAGCAGTCCACGAGCCCTCTCTGGAAACACCATATATTTT
NA	TRBV10-1	TRBJ2-7	NA	CASSPGGSYEQYF	TGCGCCAGCAGTCCCGGGGGATCCTACGAGCAGTACTTC
NA	TRBV18	TRBJ1-2	few	CASSPPGSRDGYTF	TGTGCCAGCTCACCACCGGGTTCGAGGGATGGCTACACCTTC
NA	TRBV7-3	TRBJ2-3	NA	CASSLSGSTDTQYF	TGTGCCAGCAGCTTAAGCGGTAGCACAGATACGCAGTATTTT
TRBD1	TRBV18	TRBJ2-7	NA	CASSLTGTGYEQYF	TGTGCCAGCTCACTAACCGGGACAGGATACGAGCAGTACTTC
NA	TRBV7-9	TRBJ1-3	NA	CASSLQALGNTIYF	TGTGCCAGCAGCTTACAGGCCCTAGGAAACACCATATATTTT
NA	TRBV19	TRBJ1-1	few	CASSVLGGTEAFF	TGTGCCAGTAGTGTCCTCGGGGGCACTGAAGCTTTCTTT
TRBD2	TRBV5-1	TRBJ2-2	few	CASSRNSLAGGADGELFF	TGCGCCAGCAGCCGGAACTCCCTAGCGGGGGGGGCAGACGGGGAGCTGTTTTTT
NA	TRBV5-1	TRBJ1-1	NA	CASSGQGKGTEAFF	TGCGCCAGCAGCGGTCAGGGAAAGGGCACTGAAGCTTTCTTT
NA	TRBV5-1	TRBJ2-3	NA	CASSRGGEGTQYF	TGCGCCAGCAGTCGAGGGGGTGAGGGTACGCAGTATTTT
TRBD2	TRBV18	TRBJ2-4	NA	CASSPSGGKNIQYF	TGTGCCAGCTCACCGAGCGGGGGAAAAAACATTCAGTACTTC
TRBD1	TRBV24-1	TRBJ2-1	NA	CATSDSRTGKRGNEQFF	TGTGCCACCAGTGACAGCCGGACAGGGAAACGTGGGAATGAGCAGTTCTTC
TRBD1	TRBV19	TRBJ1-1	NA	CASSRYTGGGMNTEAFF	TGTGCCAGTAGTCGATACACAGGGGGCGGAATGAACACTGAAGCTTTCTTT
NA	TRBV3-1/TRBV3-2	TRBJ1-1	NA	CASSQEATEELNTEAFF	TGTGCCAGCAGCCAAGAGGCGACGGAGGAACTGAACACTGAAGCTTTCTTT
TRBD1	TRBV6-2/TRBV6-3	TRBJ2-1	once	CASSPDRVDEQFF	TGTGCCAGCAGTCCGGACAGGGTGGATGAGCAGTTCTTC
NA	TRBV14	TRBJ1-1	few	CASSQERTAGRAFF	TGTGCCAGCAGCCAGGAGCGGACAGCAGGTCGGGCTTTCTTT
NA	TRBV7-2	TRBJ1-1	once	CASSETGTPNTEAFF	TGTGCCAGCAGCGAGACCGGGACACCAAACACTGAAGCTTTCTTT
TRBD2	TRBV10-3	TRBJ2-5	NA	CAISESTSGVQETQYF	TGTGCCATCAGTGAGTCGACTAGCGGGGTGCAAGAGACCCAGTACTTC